This T cell receptor (beta chain) was documented in a study of CXCR3-negative and CXCR3-positive naive CD8 T cells. Libraries were UMI-labeled 5' RACE TRB cDNA. TCRdb re-called the 5' RACE reads; one entry per CDR3 protein, DNA not given. Recorded for this sample: around 26,000 distinct CDR3 sequences. The CDR3 consists of 16 residues. Germline lookup yields CDR1 SEHNR and CDR2 FQNEAQ (reference sequence). The chain employs TRBV7-9 and TRBJ2-7; no DNA is available, so the TRBD2 call from TCRdb remains unchecked. The clonotype comes from a human donor in good health. Some clones in this sample may be carry-over from other donors' samples. The sequencing input was naive CXCR3- CD8+ T cells from blood. As to subset: CD45RO-CCR7+CD27+CD95- naive CD8+ T cells lacking CXCR3 (TNR3-). CDR3 loop: CASSSGPGLRPYEQYF.